These 25 T cell receptor beta chains originate from one sample sequenced in a study of T cell responses to AZD1222 COVID-19 vaccine. Here immunoSEQ multiplex PCR was the method, and the copy in TCRdb shows in-frame clones only, minus some. The table lists under 150,000 clones, about 92% of them singletons. The sample consisted of peripheral blood, taken on day 0 of AZD1222 vaccination. All receptors come from an adult in good health.

The gene calls are TRBV19 and TRBJ1-1; TRBD1 aligns across 7 bases. The CDR3 is made up of 12 amino acids. The germline gives CDR1 LNHDA, CDR2 SQIVND (reference sequence). J gave up 5 bases and V 9 bases, and 6 bases lay outside the gene matches. The CDR3 reads CASDRVGTEAFF. Here the CDR3 DNA reads TGTGCCAGCGACAGGGTTGGTACTGAAGCTTTCTTT. The full variable domain, in which reference TRBV19 and TRBJ1-1 provide the parts outside the CDR3, is DGGITQSPKYLFRKEGQNVTLSCEQNLNHDAMYWYRQDPGQGLRLIYYSQIVNDFQKGDIAEGYSVSREKKESFPLTVTSAQKNPTAFYLCASDRVGTEAFFGQGTRLTVV.

The chain is built from TRBV4-3 and TRBJ2-2, with D uncertain. Trimming left V 1 base short and J 7 bases short, with 13 bases between. Germline V gene sequence: CDR1 LGHNA, CDR2 YSLEER. This CDR3 has 15 amino acids. The CDR3 loop is CASSQAGIVGGELFF. The CDR3 DNA reads TGCGCCAGCAGCCAAGCCGGAATAGTTGGCGGGGAGCTGTTTTTT.

The gene calls are TRBV3-1 (or the pseudogene TRBV3-2) and TRBJ1-4; a possible D gene is TRBD1 (5 bases). The germline V gene has CDR1 LGHDT and CDR2 YNNKEL (reference sequence). This CDR3 is 15 amino acids long. Trimming stripped 2 bases from V and 5 bases from J, with 12 bases between. The CDR3 nucleotides are TGTGCCAGCAGCCAAACCCACAGGCCAAATGAAAAACTGTTTTTT. Translation: CASSQTHRPNEKLFF.

The chain is built from TRBV6-5 and TRBJ1-6, with D possibly matching TRBD1 (6 bases). The CDR3 is 12 residues long. V lost 3 bases to trimming and J lost 14 bases, with 11 bases between them. Germline loops: CDR1 MNHEY, CDR2 SVGAGI. CDR3 DNA: TGTGCCAGCAGTTATGGGGGCTCCACCCTCCACTTT. It yields the protein CASSYGGSTLHF.

The chain combines TRBV15 with TRBJ2-2, with 14 nucleotides matching TRBD2. The ends lost 2 bases at V and 6 bases at J; junction bases unmatched: 5. The CDR3 is 17 amino acids. From germline, CDR1 is LNHNV and CDR2 YYDKDF (reference sequence). CDR3: CATSRPTSGRAAGELFF. CDR3 coding DNA: TGTGCCACCAGCAGACCGACTAGCGGGAGGGCGGCCGGGGAGCTGTTTTTT.

J is TRBJ1-1 and V is TRBV9; no firm D call. From germline, CDR1 is SGDLS and CDR2 YYNGEE. Between the trimmed V and J ends, which lost 4 bases and 9 bases, there was a span of 22 bases. CDR3 size: 15 residues. The chain's CDR3 is CASSPTEEYPPKAFF. The CDR3 DNA sequence: TGTGCCAGCAGCCCGACTGAGGAGTACCCCCCAAAAGCTTTCTTT.

The rearrangement joins TRBV4-3 to TRBJ2-5, with D perhaps being TRBD1 or TRBD2 (6 bases each). The germline V gene encodes CDR1 LGHNA and CDR2 YSLEER. This CDR3 region has 16 residues. V was shortened by 0 bases and J by 5 bases, with 16 bases between the two germline ends. CDR3 residues: CASSQDGPGATETQYF. CDR3 sequence (DNA): TGCGCCAGCAGCCAAGACGGCCCGGGGGCAACGGAGACCCAGTACTTC.

This clone appeared a few times. The DNA for the CDR3 is TGTGCCAGCAGGATGAACCGGGACACACCCTACGAGCAGTACTTC. Encoded protein: CASRMNRDTPYEQYF. The rearrangement links TRBV27 to TRBJ2-7, with D possibly TRBD1 on 6 matching bases. The CDR3 runs 15 residues. Trimming cost V 6 bases and J 2 bases, with 17 bases left between them. Germline V gene lookup returns CDR1 MNHEY and CDR2 SMNVEV (reference sequence).

The gene calls are TRBV28 and TRBJ1-2, with a tentative D call TRBD1 (6 bases). The CDR3 loop spans 16 amino acids. Germline-derived CDR1 and CDR2 are MDHEN and SYDVKM. V was trimmed by 8 bases and J by 6 bases, leaving 25 bases between them. The chain's CDR3 is CASRLLDRSGVHGYTF. The CDR3 DNA follows: TGTGCCAGCCGACTCCTCGACAGGTCCGGAGTTCATGGCTACACCTTC.

This chain links TRBV14 with TRBJ2-1, with 8 nucleotides matching TRBD2. The CDR3 sequence is 15 residues long. V was pared by 2 bases and J by 2 bases, with 2 bases of the junction left unmatched. Germline CDR1 reads SGHDN; CDR2 reads FVKESK. The CDR3 DNA is TGTGCCAGCAGCCAAAGAGCGGGAGCCTACAATGAGCAGTTCTTC. Translation: CASSQRAGAYNEQFF.

This chain joins TRBV3-1 (or the pseudogene TRBV3-2) and TRBJ2-2; 7 nucleotides agree with TRBD1. The V segment lost 5 bases and the J segment 3 bases; nucleotides outside the gene matches: 6. Germline assignment: CDR1 LGHDT and CDR2 YNNKEL (reference sequence). This CDR3 comprises 15 residues. The CDR3 bases are TGTGCCAGCAGCACTCGGGACAGCTACACCGGGGAGCTGTTTTTT. It codes for CASSTRDSYTGELFF.

The V call is TRBV25-1, the J call TRBJ1-2; D is possibly TRBD1 (5 bases). Trimming pared 10 bases from V and 5 bases from J, leaving 11 bases between. Germline V gene lookup returns CDR1 MGHDK and CDR2 SYGVNS. The CDR3 is 11 amino acids. This CDR3 is CATTQGYGYTF. In DNA, the CDR3 is TGTGCCACCACCCAGGGTTATGGCTACACCTTC.

The chain combines TRBV6-6 with TRBJ2-5; 10 nucleotides match TRBD2. V was pared by 4 bases and J by 2 bases, with 7 bases of the junction left unmatched. The CDR3 has 16 amino acids. The germline V gene encodes CDR1 MNHNY and CDR2 SVGAGI (reference sequence). The CDR3 DNA is TGTGCCAGCAGTTCATCTAGCGGGGGCCATCAAGAGACCCAGTACTTC. It encodes CASSSSSGGHQETQYF.

The table lists this clone with a count of one. The chain joins TRBV2 to TRBJ1-4; no clear D. Germline V gives CDR1 SNHLY, CDR2 FYNNEI. The CDR3 has 12 residues. Trimming removed 3 bases from V and 7 bases from J, with 6 bases in between. CDR3 amino acids: CASSEGVEKLFF. CDR3 DNA sequence: TGTGCCAGCAGTGAGGGCGTTGAAAAACTGTTTTTT.

The V and J genes are TRBV30 and TRBJ1-1, with D maybe TRBD1 (5 bases). The CDR3 spans 14 residues. Trimming stripped 0 bases from V and 2 bases from J, with 10 bases between. Per the germline V gene, CDR1 is GTSNPN and CDR2 is SVGIG (reference sequence). The CDR3 loop is CAWSVPGLNTEAFF. DNA of the CDR3: TGTGCCTGGAGTGTACCGGGACTTAACACTGAAGCTTTCTTT. Combining the CDR3 with reference TRBV30 and TRBJ1-1 gives the whole variable domain SQTIHQWPATLVQPVGSPLSLECTVEGTSNPNLYWYRQAAGRGLQLLFYSVGIGQISSEVPQNLSASRPQDRQFILSSKKLLLSDSGFYLCAWSVPGLNTEAFFGQGTRLTVV.

On this clone itself: Within the sample, other DNA sequences also encode this same CDR3. The V and J genes are TRBV4-3 and TRBJ2-2; the match to TRBD1 covers 9 bases. The germline CDR1 and CDR2 sequences are LGHNA and YSLEER. The CDR3 covers 15 residues. V was clipped by 3 bases and J by 2 bases; unmatched bases: 1. The CDR3: CASSQGQGNTGELFF. The CDR3 DNA is TGCGCCAGCAGCCAGGGACAGGGAAACACCGGGGAGCTGTTTTTT.

The CDR3 reads CASSQDWTGSGNEQYF. CDR3 nucleotide sequence: TGCGCCAGCAGCCAGGACTGGACAGGGTCCGGGAACGAGCAGTACTTC. The chain combines TRBV4-3 with TRBJ2-7; TRBD1 aligns across 8 bases. The CDR3 consists of 16 residues. Germline values: CDR1 LGHNA, CDR2 YSLEER. Unmatched junction bases numbered 12, after V lost 3 bases and J lost 5 bases.

This chain uses TRBV2 with TRBJ1-4; D not certain. From germline, CDR1 is SNHLY and CDR2 FYNNEI. V was cut by 8 bases and J by 8 bases, with 9 bases left in between. The CDR3 contains 11 residues. As DNA, the CDR3 is TGTGCCAGCGCGGGGTGGGAAAAACTGTTTTTT. Translating it yields CASAGWEKLFF.

The rearrangement joins TRBV5-1 to TRBJ1-1; no clear D. Germline V lookup: CDR1 SGHRS, CDR2 YFSETQ. The length of the CDR3 is 13 residues. Trimming cost V 1 base and J 3 bases, with 7 bases left between them. This CDR3 reads CASSLIVDTEAFF. The CDR3 region has the DNA TGCGCCAGCAGCTTGATCGTAGACACTGAAGCTTTCTTT.

The chain employs TRBV12-3 or TRBV12-4 and TRBJ2-7, with 7 positions matching TRBD1. The CDR3 spans 13 residues. Trimming took 8 bases from V and 5 from J; bases not matched to a gene: 9. The CDR3: CASSRGWADEQYF. CDR3 coding DNA: TGTGCCAGCTCCAGGGGGTGGGCCGACGAGCAGTACTTC.

The chain uses TRBV7-6 and TRBJ2-3, with TRBD1 matching over 7 bases. The CDR3 has 14 residues. V gave up 5 bases and J gave up 3 bases; unmatched junction bases: 5. Germline values: CDR1 SGHVS, CDR2 FNYEAQ. The CDR3 loop is CASSGQGVTDTQYF. The CDR3 coding sequence is TGTGCCAGCAGCGGGCAGGGGGTAACAGATACGCAGTATTTT.

The chain carries TRBV12-3 or TRBV12-4 and TRBJ2-5; D is perhaps TRBD2 (6 bases). The CDR3 totals 12 residues. The V end lost 3 bases, the J end lost 8 bases, and 10 bases lay between the germline ends. DNA of the CDR3: TGTGCCAGCAGTTTTAAGCGGGCCACCCAGTACTTC. Protein product: CASSFKRATQYF.

V is TRBV3-1 (or the pseudogene TRBV3-2) and J is TRBJ2-1; TRBD2 matches at 13 bases. The V gene end was trimmed by 1 base and the J gene end by 6 bases; junction bases not matched to a gene: 3. The CDR3 extends over 16 amino acids. In germline, CDR1 is LGHDT, CDR2 YNNKEL (reference sequence). This CDR3 reads CASSQGGTSGVNEQFF. CDR3 nucleotides: TGTGCCAGCAGCCAAGGCGGGACTAGCGGGGTCAATGAGCAGTTCTTC.

The V gene is TRBV5-1, the J gene TRBJ1-5; D may be TRBD1 (6 bases). Germline-derived CDR1 and CDR2 are SGHRS and YFSETQ. This CDR3 comprises 17 residues. The germline V and J ends were trimmed by 4 bases and 7 bases, with 24 bases remaining between them. CDR3 DNA: TGCGCCAGCAGCCCCCGGGACACGATACACAGGAGGCAGCCCCAGCATTTT. This sequence encodes CASSPRDTIHRRQPQHF.

The chain employs TRBV19 and TRBJ2-2, with 8 bases matching TRBD2. From germline, CDR1 is LNHDA and CDR2 SQIVND (reference sequence). The CDR3 has 15 amino acids. The V and J ends lost 4 bases and 6 bases, in that order; junction bases with no gene match: 7. CDR3 DNA: TGTGCCAGTAGTAAAGTTATTAGCGGGGCCGGGGAGCTGTTTTTT. Its translation is CASSKVISGAGELFF.